This TCR beta chain is drawn from a study of cytomegalovirus exposure and HLA in healthy donors. Study-level findings and limits: There were a few CMV-associated chains whose specificity for CMV antigens was confirmed in vitro. Equally common other TCR beta chains were less clonally expanded than HLA-associated ones, a later analysis found.

The PCR used 60 Vbeta and 13 Jbeta primers. The data were produced by immunoSEQ multiplex PCR, yet TCRdb's version contains in-frame clones alone and is incomplete. Among fewer than 120,000 clones listed, around 87% were seen once. Germline CDR1 and CDR2: LGHNT and FRNRAP. The V segment lost 4 bases and the J segment 8 bases; nucleotides outside the gene matches: 7. The CDR3 consists of 14 residues. In regard to this clone: Antigen unknown.

Although they were nominally healthy when sampled, donors likely had unrecorded immune exposures. The chain is built from TRBV12-5 and TRBJ1-1; 10 nucleotides align to TRBD1. This receptor was obtained from a man aged 40-50 years in good health and CMV-seronegative. The sequenced sample consisted of PBMCs. Here the CDR3 DNA reads TGTGCTAGTGGTTCGACAGGGGGCCGGAGGGAAGCTTTCTTT. This encodes CASGSTGGRREAFF. Variable domain in full (rest from reference TRBV12-5 and TRBJ1-1): DARVTQTPRHKVTEMGQEVTMRCQPILGHNTVFWYRQTMMQGLELLAYFRNRAPLDDSGMPKDRFSAEMPDATLATLKIQPSEPRDSAVYFCASGSTGGRREAFFGQGTRLTVV.